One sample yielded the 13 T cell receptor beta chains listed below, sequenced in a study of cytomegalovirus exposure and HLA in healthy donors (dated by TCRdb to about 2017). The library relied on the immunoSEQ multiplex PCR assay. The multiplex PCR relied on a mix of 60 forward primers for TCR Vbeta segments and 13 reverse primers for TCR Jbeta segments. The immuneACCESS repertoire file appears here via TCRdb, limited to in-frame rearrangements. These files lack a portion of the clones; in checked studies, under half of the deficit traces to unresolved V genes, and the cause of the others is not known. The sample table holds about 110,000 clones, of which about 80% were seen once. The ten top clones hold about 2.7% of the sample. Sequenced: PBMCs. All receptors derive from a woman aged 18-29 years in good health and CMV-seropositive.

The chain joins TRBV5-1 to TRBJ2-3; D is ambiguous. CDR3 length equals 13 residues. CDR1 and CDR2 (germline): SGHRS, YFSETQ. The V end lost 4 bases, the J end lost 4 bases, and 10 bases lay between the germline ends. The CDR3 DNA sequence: TGCGCCAGCAGCACCTTAGTAGCAGATACGCAGTATTTT. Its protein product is CASSTLVADTQYF.

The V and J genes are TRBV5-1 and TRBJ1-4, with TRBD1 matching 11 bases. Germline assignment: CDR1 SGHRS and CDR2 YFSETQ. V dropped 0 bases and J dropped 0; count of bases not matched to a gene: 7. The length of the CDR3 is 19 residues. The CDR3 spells CASSLVGTGGLATNEKLFF. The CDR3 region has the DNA TGCGCCAGCAGCTTGGTAGGGACAGGGGGTCTTGCAACTAATGAAAAACTGTTTTTT. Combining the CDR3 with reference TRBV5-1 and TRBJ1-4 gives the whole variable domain KAGVTQTPRYLIKTRGQQVTLSCSPISGHRSVSWYQQTPGQGLQFLFEYFSETQRNKGNFPGRFSGRQFSNSRSEMNVSTLELGDSALYLCASSLVGTGGLATNEKLFFGSGTQLSVL.

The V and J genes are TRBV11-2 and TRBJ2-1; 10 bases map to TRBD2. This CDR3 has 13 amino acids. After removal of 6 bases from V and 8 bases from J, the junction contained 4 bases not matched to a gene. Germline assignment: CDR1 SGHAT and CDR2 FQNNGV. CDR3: CASRRAGGYEQFF. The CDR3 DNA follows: TGTGCCAGCAGAAGAGCGGGAGGGTATGAGCAGTTCTTC.

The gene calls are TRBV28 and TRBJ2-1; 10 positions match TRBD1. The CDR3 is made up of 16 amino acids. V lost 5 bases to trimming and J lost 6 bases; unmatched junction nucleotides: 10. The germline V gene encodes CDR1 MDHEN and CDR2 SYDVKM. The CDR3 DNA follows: TGTGCCAGCAGTGATCCCCCGGGACAGGGGACCAATGAGCAGTTCTTC. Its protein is CASSDPPGQGTNEQFF.

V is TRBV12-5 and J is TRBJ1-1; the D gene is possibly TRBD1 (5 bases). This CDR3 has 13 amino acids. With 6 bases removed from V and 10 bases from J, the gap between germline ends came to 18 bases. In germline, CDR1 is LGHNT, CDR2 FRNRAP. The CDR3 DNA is TGTGCTAGTGGGGGGGGAAGGGCCTACGGAGCTTTCTTT. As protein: CASGGGRAYGAFF.

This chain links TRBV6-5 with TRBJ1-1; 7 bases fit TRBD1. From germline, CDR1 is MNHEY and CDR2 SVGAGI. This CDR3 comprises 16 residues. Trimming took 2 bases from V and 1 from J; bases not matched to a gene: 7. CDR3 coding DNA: TGTGCCAGCAGTTACCACTGGACAGGACCGAACACTGAAGCTTTCTTT. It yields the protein CASSYHWTGPNTEAFF.

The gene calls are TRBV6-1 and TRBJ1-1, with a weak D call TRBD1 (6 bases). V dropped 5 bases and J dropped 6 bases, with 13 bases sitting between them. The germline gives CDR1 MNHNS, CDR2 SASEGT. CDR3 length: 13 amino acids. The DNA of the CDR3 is TGTGCCAGCAGTAGCTCCGGGACACCTGAAGCTTTCTTT. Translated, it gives CASSSSGTPEAFF.

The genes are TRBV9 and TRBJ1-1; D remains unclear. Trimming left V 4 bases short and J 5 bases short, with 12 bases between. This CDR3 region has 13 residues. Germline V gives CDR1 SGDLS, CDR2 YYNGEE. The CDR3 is CASSTGGRTEAFF. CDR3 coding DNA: TGTGCCAGCAGCACCGGAGGGAGGACTGAAGCTTTCTTT. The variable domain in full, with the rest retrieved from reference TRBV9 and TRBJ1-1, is DSGVTQTPKHLITATGQRVTLRCSPRSGDLSVYWYQQSLDQGLQFLIQYYNGEERAKGNILERFSAQQFPDLHSELNLSSLELGDSALYFCASSTGGRTEAFFGQGTRLTVV.

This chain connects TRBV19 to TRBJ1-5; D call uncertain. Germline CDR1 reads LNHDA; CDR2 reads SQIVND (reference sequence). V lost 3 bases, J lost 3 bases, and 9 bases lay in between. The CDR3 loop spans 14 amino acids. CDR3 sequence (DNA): TGTGCCAGTAGTATTGACACAGACAATCAGCCCCAGCATTTT. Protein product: CASSIDTDNQPQHF. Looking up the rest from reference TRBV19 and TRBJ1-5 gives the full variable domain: DGGITQSPKYLFRKEGQNVTLSCEQNLNHDAMYWYRQDPGQGLRLIYYSQIVNDFQKGDIAEGYSVSREKKESFPLTVTSAQKNPTAFYLCASSIDTDNQPQHFGDGTRLSIL.

CDR3 loop: CASSPPGQGTDTQYF. CDR3 coding DNA: TGTGCCAGCAGCCCACCGGGACAGGGCACAGATACGCAGTATTTT. This chain links TRBV5-4 with TRBJ2-3; TRBD1 agrees at 8 bases. The CDR3 spans 15 residues. V was clipped by 4 bases and J by 1 base; unmatched bases: 5. Germline CDR1 and CDR2: SGHNT and YYREEE (reference sequence). The complete variable domain, with remaining parts taken from reference TRBV5-4 and TRBJ2-3, reads ETGVTQSPTHLIKTRGQQVTLRCSSQSGHNTVSWYQQALGQGPQFIFQYYREEENGRGNFPPRFSGLQFPNYSSELNVNALELDDSALYLCASSPPGQGTDTQYFGPGTRLTVL.

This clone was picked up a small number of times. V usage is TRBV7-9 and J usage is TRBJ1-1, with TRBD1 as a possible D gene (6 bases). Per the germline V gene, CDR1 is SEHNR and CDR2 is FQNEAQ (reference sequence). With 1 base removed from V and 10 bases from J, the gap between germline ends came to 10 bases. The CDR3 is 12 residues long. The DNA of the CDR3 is TGTGCCAGCAGCTTAGAATTGGGGGCAGCTTTCTTT. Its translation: CASSLELGAAFF.

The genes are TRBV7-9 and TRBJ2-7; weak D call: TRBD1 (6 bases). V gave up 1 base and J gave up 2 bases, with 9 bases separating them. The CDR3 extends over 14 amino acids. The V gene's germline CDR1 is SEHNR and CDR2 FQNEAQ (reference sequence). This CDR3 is CASSLDTGTYEQYF. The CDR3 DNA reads TGTGCCAGCAGCTTAGATACAGGGACCTACGAGCAGTACTTC.

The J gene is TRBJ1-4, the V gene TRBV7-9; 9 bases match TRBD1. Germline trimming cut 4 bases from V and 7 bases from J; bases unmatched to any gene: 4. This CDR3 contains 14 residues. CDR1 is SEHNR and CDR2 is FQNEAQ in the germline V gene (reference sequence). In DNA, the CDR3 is TGTGCCAGCAGCTGGACAGGGGCGGTTGAAAAACTGTTTTTT. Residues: CASSWTGAVEKLFF.